Sequencing of this T cell receptor (beta chain) was carried out in a study of cytomegalovirus exposure and HLA in healthy donors. Study-wide results and limits: With DRB1 most and HLA-C fewest, TCR association rates differed between HLA loci in a later analysis.

It was with 60 Vbeta and 13 Jbeta primers that the PCR ran. Only in-frame clones appear in the TCRdb table, and some are missing; sequencing was by immunoSEQ multiplex PCR. The sample consists of 55,000 to 85,000 clones, around 72% of them appearing once. With respect to this clone: What it binds is unknown.

Germline CDR1 MNHEY, CDR2 SMNVEV (reference sequence). The CDR3 contains 15 residues. V dropped 0 bases and J dropped 5; count of bases not matched to a gene: 6. The chain employs TRBV27 and TRBJ1-2; TRBD1 agrees at 7 bases. The source material was PBMCs. This sequence was found in a woman aged 40 to 49 in good health and CMV-seropositive. CDR3 protein: CASSLSHRGGYGYTF. The CDR3 DNA reads as TGTGCCAGCAGTTTATCTCACAGGGGTGGGTATGGCTACACCTTC.